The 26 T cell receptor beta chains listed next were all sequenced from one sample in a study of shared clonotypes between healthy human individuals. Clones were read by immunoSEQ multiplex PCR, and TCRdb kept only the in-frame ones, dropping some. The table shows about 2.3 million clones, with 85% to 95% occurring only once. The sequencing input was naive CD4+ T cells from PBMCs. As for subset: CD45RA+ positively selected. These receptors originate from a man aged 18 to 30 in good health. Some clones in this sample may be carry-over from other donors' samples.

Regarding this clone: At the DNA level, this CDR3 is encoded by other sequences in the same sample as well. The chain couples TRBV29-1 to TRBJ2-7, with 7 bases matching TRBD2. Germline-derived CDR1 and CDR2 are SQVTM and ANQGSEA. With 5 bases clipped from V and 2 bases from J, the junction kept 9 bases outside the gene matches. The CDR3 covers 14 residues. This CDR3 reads CSVCRLAATYEQYF. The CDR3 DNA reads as TGCAGCGTTTGTCGTCTAGCGGCAACCTACGAGCAGTACTTC.

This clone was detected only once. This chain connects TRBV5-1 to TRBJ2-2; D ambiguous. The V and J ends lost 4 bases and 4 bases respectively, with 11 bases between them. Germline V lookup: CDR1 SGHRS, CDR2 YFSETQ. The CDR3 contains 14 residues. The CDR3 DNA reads TGCGCCAGCAGCGCGAATTCGGGCACCGGGGAGCTGTTTTTT. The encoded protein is CASSANSGTGELFF.

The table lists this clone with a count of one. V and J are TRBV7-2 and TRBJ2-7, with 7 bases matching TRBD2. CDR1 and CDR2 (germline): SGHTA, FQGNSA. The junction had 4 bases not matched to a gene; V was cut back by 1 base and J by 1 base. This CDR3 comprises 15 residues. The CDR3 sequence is CASSLGSGASYEQYF. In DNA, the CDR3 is TGTGCCAGCAGCTTAGGGAGCGGGGCTTCCTACGAGCAGTACTTC.

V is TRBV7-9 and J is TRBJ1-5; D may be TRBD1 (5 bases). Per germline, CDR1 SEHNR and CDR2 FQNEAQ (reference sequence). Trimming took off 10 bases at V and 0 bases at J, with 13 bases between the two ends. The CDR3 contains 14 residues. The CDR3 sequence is CATTGVSSNQPQHF. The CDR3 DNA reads TGTGCCACCACGGGGGTGTCTAGCAATCAGCCCCAGCATTTT.

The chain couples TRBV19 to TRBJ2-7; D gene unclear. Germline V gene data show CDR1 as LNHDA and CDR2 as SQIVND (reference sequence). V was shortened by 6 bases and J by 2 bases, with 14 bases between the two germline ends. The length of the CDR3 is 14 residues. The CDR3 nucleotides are TGTGCCAGTAGCTCGACTCGACCGGCCTACGAGCAGTACTTC. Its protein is CASSSTRPAYEQYF.

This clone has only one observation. CDR3 DNA sequence: TGTGCCAGCAGTGATCCCGGGTCGTCGGGGGGCGAGCAGTACTTC. Translated, it gives CASSDPGSSGGEQYF. The chain couples TRBV25-1 to TRBJ2-7, with 7 bases that match TRBD2. The CDR3 has 15 residues. Trimming at V came to 3 bases and at J to 6 bases, leaving 11 bases not matched to a gene. Germline V gene sequence: CDR1 MGHDK, CDR2 SYGVNS.

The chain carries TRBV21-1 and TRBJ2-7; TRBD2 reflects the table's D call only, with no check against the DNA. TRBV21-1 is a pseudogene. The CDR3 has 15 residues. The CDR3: CASSKRSGSTYEQYF. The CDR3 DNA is TGTGCCAGCAGCAAAAGGAGCGGGAGCACCTACGAGCAGTACTTC.

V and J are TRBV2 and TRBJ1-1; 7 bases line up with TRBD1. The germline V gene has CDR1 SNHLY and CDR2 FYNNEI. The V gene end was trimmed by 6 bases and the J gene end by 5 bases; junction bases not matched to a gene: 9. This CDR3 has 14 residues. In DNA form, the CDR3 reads TGTGCCAGCAGCCTACAGGGGTTTGGTACTGAAGCTTTCTTT. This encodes CASSLQGFGTEAFF.

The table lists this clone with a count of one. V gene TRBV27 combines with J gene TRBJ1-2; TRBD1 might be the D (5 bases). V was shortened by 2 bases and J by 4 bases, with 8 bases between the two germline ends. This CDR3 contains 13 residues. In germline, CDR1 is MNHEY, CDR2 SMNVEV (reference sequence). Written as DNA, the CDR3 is TGTGCCAGCAGTTTAATCCAGGGCTATGGCTACACCTTC. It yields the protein CASSLIQGYGYTF.

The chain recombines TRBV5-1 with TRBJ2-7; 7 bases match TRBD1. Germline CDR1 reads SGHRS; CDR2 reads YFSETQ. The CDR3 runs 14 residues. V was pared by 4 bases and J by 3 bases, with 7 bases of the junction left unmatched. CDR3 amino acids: CASSAPGQHYEQYF. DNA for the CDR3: TGCGCCAGCAGCGCACCGGGACAGCACTACGAGCAGTACTTC.

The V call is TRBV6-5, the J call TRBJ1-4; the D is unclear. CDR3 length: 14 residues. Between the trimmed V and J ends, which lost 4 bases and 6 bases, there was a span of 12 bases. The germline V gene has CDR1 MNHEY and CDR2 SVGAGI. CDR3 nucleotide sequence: TGTGCCAGCAGTTCTAACGGGGTAGATGAAAAACTGTTTTTT. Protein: CASSSNGVDEKLFF.

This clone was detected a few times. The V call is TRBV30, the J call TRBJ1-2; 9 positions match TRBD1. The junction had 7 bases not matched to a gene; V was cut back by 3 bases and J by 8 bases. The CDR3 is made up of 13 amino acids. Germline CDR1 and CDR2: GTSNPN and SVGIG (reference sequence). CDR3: CAWSGGQGLGYTF. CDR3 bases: TGTGCCTGGAGCGGAGGACAGGGGCTCGGCTACACCTTC.

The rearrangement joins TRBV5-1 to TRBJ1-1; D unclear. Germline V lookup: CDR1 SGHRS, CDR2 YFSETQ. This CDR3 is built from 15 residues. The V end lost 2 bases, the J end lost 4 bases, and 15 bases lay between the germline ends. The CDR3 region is CASSLTGRRGTEAFF. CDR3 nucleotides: TGCGCCAGCAGCTTAACCGGGCGCCGGGGCACTGAAGCTTTCTTT.

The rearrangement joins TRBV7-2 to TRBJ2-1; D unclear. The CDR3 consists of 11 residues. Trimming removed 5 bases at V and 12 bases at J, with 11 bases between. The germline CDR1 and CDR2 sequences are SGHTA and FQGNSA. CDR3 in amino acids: CASSNGNPQFF. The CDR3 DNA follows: TGTGCCAGCAGCAACGGAAACCCGCAGTTCTTC.

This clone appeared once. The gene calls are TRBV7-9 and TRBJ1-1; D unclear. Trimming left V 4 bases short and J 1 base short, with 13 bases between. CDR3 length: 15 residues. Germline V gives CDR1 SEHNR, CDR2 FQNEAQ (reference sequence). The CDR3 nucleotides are TGTGCCAGCAGCTCTACCCTTAAAACGAACACTGAAGCTTTCTTT. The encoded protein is CASSSTLKTNTEAFF.

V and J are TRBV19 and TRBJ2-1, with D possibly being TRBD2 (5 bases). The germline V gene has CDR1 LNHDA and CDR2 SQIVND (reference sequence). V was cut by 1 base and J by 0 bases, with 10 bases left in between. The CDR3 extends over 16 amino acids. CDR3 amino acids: CASSIGASISYNEQFF. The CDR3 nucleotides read TGTGCCAGTAGTATAGGGGCTAGCATCTCCTACAATGAGCAGTTCTTC.

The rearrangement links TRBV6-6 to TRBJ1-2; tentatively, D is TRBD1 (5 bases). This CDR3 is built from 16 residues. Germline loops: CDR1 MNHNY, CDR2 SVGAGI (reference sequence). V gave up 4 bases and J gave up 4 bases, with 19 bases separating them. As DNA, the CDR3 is TGTGCCAGCAGTTCTCGTCCGGGACTCCAAACCTATGGCTACACCTTC. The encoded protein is CASSSRPGLQTYGYTF.

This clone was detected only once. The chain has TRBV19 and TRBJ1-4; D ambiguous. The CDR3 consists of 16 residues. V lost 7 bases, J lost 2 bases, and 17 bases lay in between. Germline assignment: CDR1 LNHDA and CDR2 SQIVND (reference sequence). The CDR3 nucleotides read TGTGCCAGTAATCACCTGTCGTCAGCCACTAATGAAAAACTGTTTTTT. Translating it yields CASNHLSSATNEKLFF. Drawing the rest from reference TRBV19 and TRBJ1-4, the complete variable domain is DGGITQSPKYLFRKEGQNVTLSCEQNLNHDAMYWYRQDPGQGLRLIYYSQIVNDFQKGDIAEGYSVSREKKESFPLTVTSAQKNPTAFYLCASNHLSSATNEKLFFGSGTQLSVL.

Here the CDR3 DNA reads TGTGCCATCAGTGAACAGGAAGGCTATGGCTACACCTTC. Its protein product is CAISEQEGYGYTF. The rearrangement joins TRBV10-3 to TRBJ1-2; tentatively, D is TRBD1 (5 bases). V was cut by 3 bases and J by 4 bases, with 9 bases left in between. CDR3 length equals 13 residues. Per germline, CDR1 ENHRY and CDR2 SYGVKD.

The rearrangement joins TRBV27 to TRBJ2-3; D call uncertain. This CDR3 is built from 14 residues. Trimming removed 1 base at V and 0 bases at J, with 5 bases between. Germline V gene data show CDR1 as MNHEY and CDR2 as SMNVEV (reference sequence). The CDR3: CASSLLGSTDTQYF. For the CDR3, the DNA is TGTGCCAGCAGTTTATTAGGGAGCACAGATACGCAGTATTTT.

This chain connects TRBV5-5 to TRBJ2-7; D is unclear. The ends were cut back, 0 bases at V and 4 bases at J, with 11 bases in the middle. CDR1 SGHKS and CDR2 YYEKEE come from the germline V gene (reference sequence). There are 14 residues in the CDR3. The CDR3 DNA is TGTGCCAGCAGCTTGGCTCCGACACTTTACGAGCAGTACTTC. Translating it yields CASSLAPTLYEQYF.

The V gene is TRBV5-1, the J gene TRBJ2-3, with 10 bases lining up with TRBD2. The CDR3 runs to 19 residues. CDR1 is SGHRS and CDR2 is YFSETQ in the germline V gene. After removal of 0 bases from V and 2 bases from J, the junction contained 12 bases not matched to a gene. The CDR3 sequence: CASSLALAGTRDYTDTQYF. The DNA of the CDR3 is TGCGCCAGCAGCTTGGCACTAGCGGGAACTCGGGATTACACAGATACGCAGTATTTT.

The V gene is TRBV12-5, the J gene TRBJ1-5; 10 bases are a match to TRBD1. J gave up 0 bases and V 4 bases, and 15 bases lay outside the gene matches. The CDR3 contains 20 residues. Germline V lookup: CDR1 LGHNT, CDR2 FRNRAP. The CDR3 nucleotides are TGTGCTAGTGGTTCGAATCCCGGGACAGGGGCCTCCCATAGCAATCAGCCCCAGCATTTT. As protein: CASGSNPGTGASHSNQPQHF.

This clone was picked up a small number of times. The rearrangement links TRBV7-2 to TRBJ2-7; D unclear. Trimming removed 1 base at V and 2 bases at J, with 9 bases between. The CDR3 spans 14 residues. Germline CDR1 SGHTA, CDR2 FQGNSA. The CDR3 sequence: CASSLGTVPYEQYF. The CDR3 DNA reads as TGTGCCAGCAGCTTAGGGACGGTACCCTACGAGCAGTACTTC.

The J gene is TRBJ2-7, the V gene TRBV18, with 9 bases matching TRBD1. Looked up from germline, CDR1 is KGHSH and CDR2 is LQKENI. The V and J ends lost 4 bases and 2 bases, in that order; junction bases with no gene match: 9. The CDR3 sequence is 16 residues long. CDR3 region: CASSRRGDRDPYEQYF. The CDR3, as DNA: TGTGCCAGCTCACGCCGGGGGGACAGGGATCCCTACGAGCAGTACTTC.

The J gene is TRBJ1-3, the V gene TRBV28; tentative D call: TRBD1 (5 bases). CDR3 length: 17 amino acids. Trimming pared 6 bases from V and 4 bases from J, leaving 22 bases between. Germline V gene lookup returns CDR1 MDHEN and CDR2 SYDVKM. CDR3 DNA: TGTGCCAGCAGCGCTGTCCGGGGCCCCGGTTCCGGAAACACCATATATTTT. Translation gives CASSAVRGPGSGNTIYF. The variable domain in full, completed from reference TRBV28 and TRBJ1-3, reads DVKVTQSSRYLVKRTGEKVFLECVQDMDHENMFWYRQDPGLGLRLIYFSYDVKMKEKGDIPEGYSVSREKKERFSLILESASTNQTSMYLCASSAVRGPGSGNTIYFGEGSWLTVV.